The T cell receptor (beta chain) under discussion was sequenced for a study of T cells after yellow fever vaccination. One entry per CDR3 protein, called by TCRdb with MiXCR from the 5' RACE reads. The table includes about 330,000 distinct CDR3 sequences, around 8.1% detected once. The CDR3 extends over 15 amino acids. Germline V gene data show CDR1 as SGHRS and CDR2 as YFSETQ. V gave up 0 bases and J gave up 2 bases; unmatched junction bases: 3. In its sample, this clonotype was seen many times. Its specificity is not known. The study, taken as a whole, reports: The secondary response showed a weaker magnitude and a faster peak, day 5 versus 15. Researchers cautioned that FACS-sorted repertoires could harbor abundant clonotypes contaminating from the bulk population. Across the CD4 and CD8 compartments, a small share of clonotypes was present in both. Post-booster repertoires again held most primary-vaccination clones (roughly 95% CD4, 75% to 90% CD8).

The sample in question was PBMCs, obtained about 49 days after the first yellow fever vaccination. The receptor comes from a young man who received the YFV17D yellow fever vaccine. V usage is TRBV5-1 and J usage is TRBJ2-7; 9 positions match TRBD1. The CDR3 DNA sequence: TGCGCCAGCAGCTTGGTCGGACAGGGGACCTACGAGCAGTACTTC. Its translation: CASSLVGQGTYEQYF. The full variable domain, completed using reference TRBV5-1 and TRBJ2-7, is KAGVTQTPRYLIKTRGQQVTLSCSPISGHRSVSWYQQTPGQGLQFLFEYFSETQRNKGNFPGRFSGRQFSNSRSEMNVSTLELGDSALYLCASSLVGQGTYEQYFGPGTRLTVT.